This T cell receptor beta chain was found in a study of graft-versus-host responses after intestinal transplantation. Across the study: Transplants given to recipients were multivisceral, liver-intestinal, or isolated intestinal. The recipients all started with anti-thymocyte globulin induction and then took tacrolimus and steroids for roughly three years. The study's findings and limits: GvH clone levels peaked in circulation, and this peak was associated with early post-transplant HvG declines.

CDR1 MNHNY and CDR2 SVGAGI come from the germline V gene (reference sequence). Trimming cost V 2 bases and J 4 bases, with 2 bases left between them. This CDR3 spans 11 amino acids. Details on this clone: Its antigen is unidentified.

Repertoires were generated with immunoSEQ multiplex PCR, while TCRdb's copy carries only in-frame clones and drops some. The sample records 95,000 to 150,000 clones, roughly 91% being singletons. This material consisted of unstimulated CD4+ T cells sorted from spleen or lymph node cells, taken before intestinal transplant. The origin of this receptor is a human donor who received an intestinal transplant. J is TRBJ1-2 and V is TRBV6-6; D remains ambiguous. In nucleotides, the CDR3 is TGTGCCAGCAGTTACCGCTATGGCTACACCTTC. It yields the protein CASSYRYGYTF.